Below, one T cell receptor beta chain is given with its context. Its antigen is not identified. Using immunoSEQ multiplex PCR, the repertoire was profiled, and TCRdb retains in-frame clones only, with some absent. The sample has fewer than 95,000 clones, more than 85% seen once. This entry comes from a study of OX40 agonist ivuxolimab in advanced cancers. The CDR3 runs to 15 residues. Germline loops: CDR1 SGDLS, CDR2 YYNGEE. The germline V and J ends were trimmed by 3 bases and 5 bases, with 18 bases remaining between them. Study-wide points: Among the nonresponders, some also had low normalized T-cell clonal expansion. CD4+ and CD8+ blood T cells expanded clonally by week 6 at 0.1 to 3.0 mg/kg. Expanded clones were, on average, more numerous in CD8+ T cells than in CD4+.

Individuals having autoimmune disease history or systemic immunosuppression were not enrolled. The sequence came from an adult with an advanced solid tumor such as melanoma, head and neck, liver or kidney cancer. The chain recombines TRBV9 with TRBJ2-7, with D possibly called TRBD1 or TRBD2 (6 bases each). The sample here was CD4+ or CD8+ T cells sorted from blood, taken in a trial of the OX40 agonist ivuxolimab. CDR3 sequence reads: CASSGVGGDRDEQYF. The DNA of the CDR3 is TGTGCCAGCAGCGGGGTGGGGGGCGACCGTGACGAGCAGTACTTC. The full variable domain, in which reference TRBV9 and TRBJ2-7 provide the parts outside the CDR3, is DSGVTQTPKHLITATGQRVTLRCSPRSGDLSVYWYQQSLDQGLQFLIQYYNGEERAKGNILERFSAQQFPDLHSELNLSSLELGDSALYFCASSGVGGDRDEQYFGPGTRLTVT.